This is a list of T cell receptor beta chains from one sample in a study of PD-1 blockade in classical Hodgkin lymphoma. Profiled with immunoSEQ multiplex PCR; TCRdb holds only in-frame clones, not every one. The data show about 9,900 clones, 90% to 95% seen once. The sample in question was peripheral blood mononuclear cells (PBMCs), obtained at baseline. The receptors come from a human donor with classical Hodgkin lymphoma. Each CDR3 is given with its conserved first and last residue. D genes are given only for firm matches. Size is stated for part of the rows, as once, few or many counts, or as a class when the clone is expanded.

d_call: TRBD2; j_call: TRBJ2-5; clone_size: .; v_call: TRBV5-1; cdr3_nt: TGCGCCAGCAGCCTCCCACTAGCGGGAGTAACAGAGACCCAGTACTTC; cdr3_aa: CASSLPLAGVTETQYF
d_call: .; j_call: TRBJ2-4; clone_size: .; v_call: TRBV7-9; cdr3_nt: TGTGCCAGCAGCTTAGCTAGAGGCATGGCCAAAAACATTCAGTACTTC; cdr3_aa: CASSLARGMAKNIQYF
d_call: .; j_call: TRBJ1-5; clone_size: once; v_call: TRBV18; cdr3_nt: TGTGCCAGCTGTCCAGCGGCGGACCAGCCCCAGCATTTT; cdr3_aa: CASCPAADQPQHF
d_call: TRBD2; j_call: TRBJ2-2; clone_size: .; v_call: TRBV29-1; cdr3_nt: TGCAGCGTTGGTACCCCTGGGCGGGAGGTTCGCGGGGAGCTGTTTTTT; cdr3_aa: CSVGTPGREVRGELFF
d_call: TRBD1; j_call: TRBJ2-7; clone_size: .; v_call: TRBV14; cdr3_nt: TGTGCCAGCAGCCAAGCTTGGGACAGGGGACCCCCCTCCTTCTCCTACGAGCAGTACTTC; cdr3_aa: CASSQAWDRGPPSFSYEQYF
d_call: TRBD2; j_call: TRBJ2-1; clone_size: few; v_call: TRBV6-6; cdr3_nt: TGTGCCAGCAGTACTAGCGGGGGAAACAATGAGCAGTTCTTC; cdr3_aa: CASSTSGGNNEQFF
d_call: .; j_call: TRBJ2-1; clone_size: .; v_call: TRBV18; cdr3_nt: TGTGCCAGCTCACCGGGGCACAACAATGAGCAGTTCTTC; cdr3_aa: CASSPGHNNEQFF
d_call: .; j_call: TRBJ2-5; clone_size: .; v_call: TRBV29-1; cdr3_nt: TGCAGCGTTGATGGGGCGAGAGAGACCCAGTACTTC; cdr3_aa: CSVDGARETQYF
d_call: .; j_call: TRBJ1-3; clone_size: .; v_call: TRBV5-8; cdr3_nt: TGTGCCAGCAGCTTCACTGGAAACACCATATATTTT; cdr3_aa: CASSFTGNTIYF
d_call: TRBD2; j_call: TRBJ2-2; clone_size: .; v_call: TRBV4-1; cdr3_nt: TGCGCCAGCAGCCAAGTAGTAGCGGGAGTCTACACCGGGGAGCTGTTTTTT; cdr3_aa: CASSQVVAGVYTGELFF
d_call: .; j_call: TRBJ1-5; clone_size: .; v_call: TRBV7-9; cdr3_nt: TGTGCCAGCAGCCCCCTGGGGGCAGGCCGAGAGGATCAGCCCCAGCATTTT; cdr3_aa: CASSPLGAGREDQPQHF
d_call: TRBD2; j_call: TRBJ2-7; clone_size: .; v_call: TRBV28; cdr3_nt: TGTGCCAGCAGTGAACTCGGGGTAGCGGGAGGGCCGATATACGAGCAGTACTTC; cdr3_aa: CASSELGVAGGPIYEQYF
d_call: TRBD2; j_call: TRBJ2-3; clone_size: .; v_call: TRBV6-4; cdr3_nt: TGTGCCAGCAGTGGACTAGCGGGAGAGTCAGATACGCAGTATTTT; cdr3_aa: CASSGLAGESDTQYF
d_call: .; j_call: TRBJ2-7; clone_size: .; v_call: TRBV4-1; cdr3_nt: TGCGCCAGCAGCCAAGATGGGCAGCCCCACTACGAGCAGTACTTC; cdr3_aa: CASSQDGQPHYEQYF
d_call: TRBD2; j_call: TRBJ2-3; clone_size: .; v_call: TRBV6-5; cdr3_nt: TGTGCCAGCAGAGCGGGACGGTCTAGCACAGATACGCAGTATTTT; cdr3_aa: CASRAGRSSTDTQYF
d_call: TRBD1; j_call: TRBJ1-2; clone_size: .; v_call: TRBV5-5; cdr3_nt: TGTGCCAGCAGCTCGGGACAGTGGAACTATGGCTACACCTTC; cdr3_aa: CASSSGQWNYGYTF
d_call: TRBD1; j_call: TRBJ1-1; clone_size: .; v_call: TRBV6-1; cdr3_nt: TGTGCCAGCAGCGGGACAGAGAACACTGAAGCTTTCTTT; cdr3_aa: CASSGTENTEAFF
d_call: .; j_call: TRBJ2-7; clone_size: .; v_call: TRBV9; cdr3_nt: TGTGCCAGCAGCGCTCTTCAAGGCCCCTACGAGCAGTACTTC; cdr3_aa: CASSALQGPYEQYF
d_call: TRBD1; j_call: TRBJ1-2; clone_size: .; v_call: TRBV9; cdr3_nt: TGTGCCAGCAGCGTTTCAGGGGGCTCGGGTGGCTACACCTTC; cdr3_aa: CASSVSGGSGGYTF
d_call: .; j_call: TRBJ2-4; clone_size: .; v_call: TRBV7-8; cdr3_nt: TGTGCCAGCAGCCCCAGGATTGCCAAAAACATTCAGTACTTC; cdr3_aa: CASSPRIAKNIQYF
d_call: TRBD1; j_call: TRBJ2-7; clone_size: .; v_call: TRBV28; cdr3_nt: TGTGCCAGCAGTTTCTTGACAGGGACGTCCTACGAGCAGTACTTC; cdr3_aa: CASSFLTGTSYEQYF
d_call: .; j_call: TRBJ1-1; clone_size: .; v_call: TRBV13; cdr3_nt: TGTGCCAGCAGCTCGACGAACTTGGGCACTGAAGCTTTCTTT; cdr3_aa: CASSSTNLGTEAFF
d_call: .; j_call: TRBJ2-7; clone_size: .; v_call: TRBV21-1; cdr3_nt: TGTGCCAGCAGCAAGGAGGGACAGGCCTACGAGCAGTACTTC; cdr3_aa: CASSKEGQAYEQYF
d_call: TRBD1; j_call: TRBJ1-5; clone_size: .; v_call: TRBV28; cdr3_nt: TGTGCCAGCAGTTGGACAGGGGCTCAGCCCCAGCATTTT; cdr3_aa: CASSWTGAQPQHF
d_call: .; j_call: TRBJ1-2; clone_size: .; v_call: TRBV11-2; cdr3_nt: TGTGCCAGCAGCCGGAATTCGGGGTACTATGGCTACACCTTC; cdr3_aa: CASSRNSGYYGYTF
d_call: .; j_call: TRBJ2-5; clone_size: once; v_call: TRBV28; cdr3_nt: TGTGCCAGCAGTTCCGGGAAACGCGAGACCCAGTACTTC; cdr3_aa: CASSSGKRETQYF
d_call: TRBD1; j_call: TRBJ2-2; clone_size: .; v_call: TRBV2; cdr3_nt: TGTGCCAGCAAGGTGGGGACAGAGCACACCGGGGAGCTGTTTTTT; cdr3_aa: CASKVGTEHTGELFF
d_call: .; j_call: TRBJ2-1; clone_size: .; v_call: TRBV7-9; cdr3_nt: TGTGCCAGCAGCTCGGATACTAGCGAGCAGTTCTTC; cdr3_aa: CASSSDTSEQFF
d_call: TRBD2; j_call: TRBJ2-1; clone_size: .; v_call: TRBV7-9; cdr3_nt: TGTGCCAGCAGCTTAGTTAGTTTTAGCGGGGGGATAGTCTACAATGAGCAGTTCTTC; cdr3_aa: CASSLVSFSGGIVYNEQFF
d_call: TRBD2; j_call: TRBJ2-1; clone_size: .; v_call: TRBV6-1; cdr3_nt: TGTGCCAGCGGTCAGACTAGCGCCTCGAAGAATGAGCAGTTCTTC; cdr3_aa: CASGQTSASKNEQFF
d_call: .; j_call: TRBJ1-2; clone_size: .; v_call: TRBV9; cdr3_nt: TGTGCCAGCAGCGATGAGGGGCCATATGGCTACACCTTC; cdr3_aa: CASSDEGPYGYTF
d_call: TRBD2; j_call: TRBJ2-7; clone_size: .; v_call: TRBV13; cdr3_nt: TGTGCCAGCAACATGGGGGGGAATCTTTACGAGCAGTACTTC; cdr3_aa: CASNMGGNLYEQYF
d_call: .; j_call: TRBJ2-1; clone_size: .; v_call: TRBV11-2; cdr3_nt: TGTGCCAGCAGCTTTCCCAGGACCACGTCCTACAATGAGCAGTTCTTC; cdr3_aa: CASSFPRTTSYNEQFF
d_call: TRBD1; j_call: TRBJ2-3; clone_size: .; v_call: TRBV9; cdr3_nt: TGTGCCAGCAGCGGGGACAGCAGGAGCACAGATACGCAGTATTTT; cdr3_aa: CASSGDSRSTDTQYF
d_call: .; j_call: TRBJ2-3; clone_size: .; v_call: TRBV5-4; cdr3_nt: TGTGCCAGCAGCTTGAATAGGGTTTATACAGATACGCAGTATTTT; cdr3_aa: CASSLNRVYTDTQYF
d_call: TRBD1; j_call: TRBJ1-4; clone_size: once; v_call: TRBV27; cdr3_nt: TGTGCCAGCAGACCTTATAGTTTAGGGACAGGGCTTGCAACTAATGAAAAACTGTTTTTT; cdr3_aa: CASRPYSLGTGLATNEKLFF
d_call: .; j_call: TRBJ1-2; clone_size: .; v_call: TRBV19; cdr3_nt: TGTGCCAGTAGTTTTCCCTCCCAATGGCAGGGAATCGTTCGAGCTAACTATGGCTACACCTTC; cdr3_aa: CASSFPSQWQGIVRANYGYTF
d_call: .; j_call: TRBJ2-7; clone_size: .; v_call: TRBV2; cdr3_nt: TGTGCCAGCGGTTCGCAGGGGATTTTCTACGAGCAGTACTTC; cdr3_aa: CASGSQGIFYEQYF
d_call: .; j_call: TRBJ1-2; clone_size: .; v_call: TRBV9; cdr3_nt: TGTGCCAGCAGCGTAGTGGGTGATAGTGGCTACACCTTC; cdr3_aa: CASSVVGDSGYTF
d_call: .; j_call: TRBJ2-3; clone_size: .; v_call: TRBV5-4; cdr3_nt: TGTGCCAGCAGTCACCCAAGCGGACCCAGCACAGATACGCAGTATTTT; cdr3_aa: CASSHPSGPSTDTQYF
d_call: TRBD1; j_call: TRBJ1-2; clone_size: .; v_call: TRBV6-5; cdr3_nt: TGTGCCAGCAGGTTTACAGGGGGTCCTAACTATGGCTACACCTTC; cdr3_aa: CASRFTGGPNYGYTF
d_call: .; j_call: TRBJ1-3; clone_size: .; v_call: TRBV6-5; cdr3_nt: TGTGCCAGCAGTTATACAGGGCCCGGAAACACCATATATTTT; cdr3_aa: CASSYTGPGNTIYF
d_call: TRBD1; j_call: TRBJ1-1; clone_size: .; v_call: TRBV9; cdr3_nt: TGTGCCAGCAGCGTGGACGGACAGGGCGAAGCTTTCTTT; cdr3_aa: CASSVDGQGEAFF
d_call: .; j_call: TRBJ1-5; clone_size: .; v_call: TRBV14; cdr3_nt: TGTGCCAGCAGCCAAGATGGCAATCAGCCCCAGCATTTT; cdr3_aa: CASSQDGNQPQHF
d_call: TRBD1; j_call: TRBJ2-7; clone_size: .; v_call: TRBV29-1; cdr3_nt: TGCAGCGTTGTTAGGACAGGGGTTTCTAACGAGCAGTACTTC; cdr3_aa: CSVVRTGVSNEQYF
d_call: TRBD2; j_call: TRBJ2-1; clone_size: .; v_call: TRBV25-1; cdr3_nt: TGTGCCAGCAGTGGTTCTAGCGGAAACAATGAGCAGTTCTTC; cdr3_aa: CASSGSSGNNEQFF
d_call: .; j_call: TRBJ1-2; clone_size: .; v_call: TRBV5-1; cdr3_nt: TGCGCCAGCAGCACGTGGGAAGACTTTGGCTACACCTTC; cdr3_aa: CASSTWEDFGYTF
d_call: .; j_call: TRBJ2-7; clone_size: .; v_call: TRBV11-3; cdr3_nt: TGTGCCAGCAGCACCAGGGACGGTCAAGCCTACGAGCAGTACTTC; cdr3_aa: CASSTRDGQAYEQYF
d_call: TRBD1; j_call: TRBJ1-1; clone_size: .; v_call: TRBV30; cdr3_nt: TGTGCCTGGAGTGTACGGACAGGGAACACTGAAGCTTTCTTT; cdr3_aa: CAWSVRTGNTEAFF
d_call: TRBD1; j_call: TRBJ1-2; clone_size: .; v_call: TRBV28; cdr3_nt: TGTGCCAGCAGCCTCACTGGACAGGGGAATTACTATGGCTACACCTTC; cdr3_aa: CASSLTGQGNYYGYTF
d_call: TRBD2; j_call: TRBJ2-2; clone_size: .; v_call: TRBV14; cdr3_nt: TGTGCCAGCAGCCAAGATGCTCCCTGGGGGAGGGTGGCCGGGGAGCTGTTTTTT; cdr3_aa: CASSQDAPWGRVAGELFF